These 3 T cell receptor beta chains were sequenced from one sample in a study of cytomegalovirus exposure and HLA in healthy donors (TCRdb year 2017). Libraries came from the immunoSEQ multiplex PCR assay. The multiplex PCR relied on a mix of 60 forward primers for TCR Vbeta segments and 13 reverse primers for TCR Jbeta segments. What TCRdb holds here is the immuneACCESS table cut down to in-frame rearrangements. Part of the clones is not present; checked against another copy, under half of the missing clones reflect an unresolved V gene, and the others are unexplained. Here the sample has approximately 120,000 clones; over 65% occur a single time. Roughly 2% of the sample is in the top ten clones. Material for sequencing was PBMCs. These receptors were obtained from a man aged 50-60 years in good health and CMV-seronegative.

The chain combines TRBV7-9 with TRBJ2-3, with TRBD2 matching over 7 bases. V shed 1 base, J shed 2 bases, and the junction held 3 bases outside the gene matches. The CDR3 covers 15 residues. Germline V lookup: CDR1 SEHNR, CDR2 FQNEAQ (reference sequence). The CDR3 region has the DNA TGTGCCAGCAGCTTAGGGGGAGGGGCCACAGATACGCAGTATTTT. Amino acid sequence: CASSLGGGATDTQYF.

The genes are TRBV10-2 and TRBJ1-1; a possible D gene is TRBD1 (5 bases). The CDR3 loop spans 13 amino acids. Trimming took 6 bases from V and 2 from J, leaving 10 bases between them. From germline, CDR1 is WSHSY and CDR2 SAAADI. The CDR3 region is CASRLTENTEAFF. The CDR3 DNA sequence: TGCGCCAGCAGATTGACAGAAAACACTGAAGCTTTCTTT.

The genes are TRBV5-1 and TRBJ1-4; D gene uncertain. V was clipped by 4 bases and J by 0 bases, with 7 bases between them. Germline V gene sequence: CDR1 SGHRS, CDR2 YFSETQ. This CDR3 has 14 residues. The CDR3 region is CASSPAATNEKLFF. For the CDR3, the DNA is TGCGCCAGCAGCCCCGCGGCAACTAATGAAAAACTGTTTTTT.